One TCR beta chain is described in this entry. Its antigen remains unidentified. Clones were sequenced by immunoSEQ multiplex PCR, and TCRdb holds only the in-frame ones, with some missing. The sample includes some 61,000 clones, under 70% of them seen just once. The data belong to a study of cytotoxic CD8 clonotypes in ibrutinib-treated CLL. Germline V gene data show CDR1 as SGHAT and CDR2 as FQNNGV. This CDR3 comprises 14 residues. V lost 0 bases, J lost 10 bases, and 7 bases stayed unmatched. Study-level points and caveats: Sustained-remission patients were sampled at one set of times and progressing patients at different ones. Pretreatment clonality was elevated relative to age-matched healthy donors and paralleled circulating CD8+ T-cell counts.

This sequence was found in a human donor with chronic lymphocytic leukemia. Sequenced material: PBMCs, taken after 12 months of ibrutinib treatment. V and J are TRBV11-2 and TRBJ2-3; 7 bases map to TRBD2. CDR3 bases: TGTGCCAGCAGCTTAGACGGAATGGGAGGGGCGCAGTATTTT. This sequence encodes CASSLDGMGGAQYF.